This section outlines one TCR beta chain sequence together with its context. Its specificity is unknown. The data are from a study of cytomegalovirus exposure and HLA in healthy donors. General observations from the study: TRBV6-2, TRBV6-3 and other indistinguishable V segments were excluded. A later analysis found most CMV-associated TCR beta chains apparently HLA-restricted. In a later analysis, DRB1 alleles had the most associated TCRs; HLA-C alleles the fewest.

This CDR3 is 12 amino acids long. PCR used 60 Vbeta primers and 13 Jbeta primers. As handled by the study authors: Later, an analysis found 80 million or so unique TCR beta chains, and about 9.9 million of these were shared. Using immunoSEQ multiplex PCR, the repertoire was profiled, and TCRdb retains in-frame clones only, with some absent. V and J calls and clone size are as listed in that table; D and trimming were resolved from the DNA. The sample spans some 130,000 clones; the ten largest clones claim roughly 1.7%. The chain couples TRBV21-1 to TRBJ1-1; TRBD1 is the table's D call and was not checked against the DNA. TRBV21-1 is a pseudogene locus. The specimen sequenced was PBMCs. This clonotype was obtained from a woman between 40 and 55 years old in good health and CMV-seropositive. Here the CDR3 reads CAGTGMNTEAFF. CDR3 nucleotide sequence: TGTGCCGGGACAGGAATGAACACTGAAGCTTTCTTT.